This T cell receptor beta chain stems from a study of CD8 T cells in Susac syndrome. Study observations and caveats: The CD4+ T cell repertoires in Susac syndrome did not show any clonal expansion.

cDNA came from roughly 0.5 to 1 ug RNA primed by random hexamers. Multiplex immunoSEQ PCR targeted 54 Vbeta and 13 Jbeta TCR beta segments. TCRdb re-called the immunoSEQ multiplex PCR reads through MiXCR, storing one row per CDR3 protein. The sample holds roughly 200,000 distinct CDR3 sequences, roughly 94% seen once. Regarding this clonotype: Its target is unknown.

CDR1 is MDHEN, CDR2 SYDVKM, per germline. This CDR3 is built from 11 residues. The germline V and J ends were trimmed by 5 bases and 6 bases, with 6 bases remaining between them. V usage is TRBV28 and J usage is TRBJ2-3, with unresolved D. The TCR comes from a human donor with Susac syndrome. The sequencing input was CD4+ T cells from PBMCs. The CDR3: CASSRWDTQYF. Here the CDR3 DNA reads TGTGCCAGCAGTCGGTGGGATACGCAGTATTTT.